This is a list of T cell receptor beta chains from one sample in a study of PD-1 blockade in mismatch repair-deficient tumors. Assay used: immunoSEQ multiplex PCR; TCRdb lists only in-frame clones, some missing. Of 15,000 or so clones listed, more than 65% are singletons. Sequencing was performed on PBMCs, taken less than 15 weeks after starting pembrolizumab. Receptors originate from an adult with mismatch repair-deficient cancer. The CDR3 runs from the conserved cysteine through the conserved F or W. The order of the fields is CDR3 length, J gene, clone size, V gene, D gene, CDR3 protein, CDR3 DNA. The D gene is left open where the match is weak. Clone size is shown for a subset of rows, as once, few, many or a class of expanded clone.

>13|TRBJ1-2|.|TRBV11-3|TRBD1
CASSPTGPYGYTF
TGTGCCAGCAGCCCGACAGGGCCCTATGGCTACACCTTC
>15|TRBJ1-2|.|TRBV14|.
CASSQDSVRFYGYTF
TGTGCCAGCAGCCAAGATTCAGTGCGGTTCTATGGCTACACCTTC
>14|TRBJ1-4|.|TRBV11-3|.
CASSRTATNEKLFF
TGTGCCAGCAGCCGGACAGCAACTAATGAAAAACTGTTTTTT
>13|TRBJ2-3|.|TRBV19|.
CASSPASSDTQYF
TGTGCCAGTAGTCCCGCTAGCTCAGATACGCAGTATTTT
>15|TRBJ1-3|.|TRBV7-6|TRBD1
CASSLGTGFGNTIYF
TGTGCCAGCAGCTTAGGGACAGGGTTTGGAAACACCATATATTTT
>15|TRBJ2-1|once|TRBV5-1|TRBD2
CASSPSGSLYNEQFF
TGCGCCAGCAGCCCTAGCGGGAGCCTTTACAATGAGCAGTTCTTC
>17|TRBJ1-2|once|TRBV18|TRBD1
CASSLGNPGQENYGYTF
TGTGCCAGCTCACTAGGAAACCCGGGACAGGAGAACTATGGCTACACCTTC
>14|TRBJ2-2|.|TRBV5-1|TRBD1
CASNPGQVTGELFF
TGCGCCAGCAACCCTGGACAGGTCACCGGGGAGCTGTTTTTT
>12|TRBJ2-7|.|TRBV30|.
CAWSVQSYEQYF
TGTGCCTGGAGTGTTCAATCCTACGAGCAGTACTTC
>14|TRBJ1-6|few|TRBV30|TRBD1
CAWRGDRGRQALHF
TGTGCCTGGAGAGGAGACAGGGGGCGTCAGGCCCTCCACTTT
>12|TRBJ1-5|.|TRBV28|.
CASSNPTQPQHF
TGTGCCAGCTCTAACCCCACTCAGCCCCAGCATTTT
>15|TRBJ2-7|.|TRBV6-1|TRBD2
CASSDGLAGGYEQYF
TGTGCCAGCAGTGATGGGCTAGCGGGAGGTTACGAGCAGTACTTC
>17|TRBJ2-1|.|TRBV14|TRBD2
CASSLPGSGGPYNEQFF
TGTGCCAGCAGCCTTCCGGGCTCGGGAGGCCCCTACAATGAGCAGTTCTTC
>16|TRBJ2-7|few|TRBV27|TRBD2
CASSRSWTSGSYEQYF
TGTGCCAGCAGTCGATCGTGGACTAGCGGGAGCTACGAGCAGTACTTC
>14|TRBJ2-5|.|TRBV9|TRBD1
CASSRRQGKETQYF
TGTGCCAGCAGTCGGAGACAGGGGAAGGAGACCCAGTACTTC
>14|TRBJ1-1|.|TRBV10-2|.
CASSKLTGNTEAFF
TGCGCCAGCAGTAAATTGACAGGCAACACTGAAGCTTTCTTT
>14|TRBJ2-2|.|TRBV2|TRBD2
CASRLAGGTGELFF
TGTGCCAGCAGACTAGCGGGTGGTACCGGGGAGCTGTTTTTT
>14|TRBJ2-4|.|TRBV27|TRBD1
CASSFDRGQNIQYF
TGTGCCAGCAGTTTTGACAGGGGGCAAAACATTCAGTACTTC
>14|TRBJ1-4|.|TRBV6-1|TRBD1
CASRRQGAPEKLFF
TGTGCCAGCAGAAGACAGGGGGCACCTGAAAAACTGTTTTTT
>14|TRBJ1-2|once|TRBV2|.
CASSKKNFNYGYTF
TGTGCCAGCAGTAAAAAGAACTTTAACTATGGCTACACCTTC
>16|TRBJ2-1|.|TRBV5-1|TRBD2
CASSLETSIGGSEQFF
TGCGCCAGCAGCTTGGAGACTAGCATTGGGGGTAGCGAGCAGTTCTTC
>12|TRBJ1-2|.|TRBV29-1|.
CSVSRRVDGYTF
TGCAGCGTTTCAAGGCGGGTAGATGGCTACACCTTC
>15|TRBJ1-5|.|TRBV5-1|.
CASSLSGVSNQPQHF
TGCGCCAGCAGCTTGTCAGGGGTTAGCAATCAGCCCCAGCATTTT
>16|TRBJ1-2|.|TRBV5-1|.
CASSFSVGQMGYGYTF
TGCGCCAGCAGCTTCTCGGTCGGACAGATGGGATATGGCTACACCTTC
>14|TRBJ1-2|.|TRBV28|TRBD1
CASSHGTANYGYTF
TGTGCCAGCAGCCATGGGACAGCAAACTATGGCTACACCTTC
>14|TRBJ1-4|.|TRBV18|.
CASSPWAAGEKLFF
TGTGCCAGCTCACCATGGGCTGCCGGTGAAAAACTGTTTTTT
>11|TRBJ2-1|.|TRBV27|.
CASSLLSEQFF
TGTGCCAGCAGTTTATTGAGTGAGCAGTTCTTC
>17|TRBJ2-3|.|TRBV5-1|TRBD2
CASSLLPLSGRRDTQYF
TGCGCCAGCAGCTTGCTGCCCCTTAGCGGGAGGAGAGATACGCAGTATTTT
>15|TRBJ1-4|.|TRBV18|TRBD1
CASSLRGQGAEKLFF
TGTGCCAGCTCTCTCAGGGGCCAGGGGGCTGAAAAACTGTTTTTT
>14|TRBJ2-7|.|TRBV2|TRBD2
CASEGLAGTYEQYF
TGTGCCAGCGAGGGACTAGCGGGGACCTACGAGCAGTACTTC
>13|TRBJ2-2|.|TRBV18|.
CASSPQDTGELFF
TGTGCCAGCTCTCCGCAGGACACCGGGGAGCTGTTTTTT
>14|TRBJ2-1|once|TRBV6-5|.
CASSLQAAGDEQFF
TGTGCCAGCAGTCTGCAGGCCGCAGGGGATGAGCAGTTCTTC
>15|TRBJ1-4|.|TRBV5-1|TRBD1
CASSDPEGAHEKLFF
TGCGCCAGCAGCGATCCTGAGGGGGCCCATGAAAAACTGTTTTTT
>16|TRBJ2-3|.|TRBV5-4|.
CASSFLPVSPTDTQYF
TGTGCCAGCAGCTTCCTTCCAGTTAGCCCCACAGATACGCAGTATTTT
>18|TRBJ2-7|.|TRBV5-4|TRBD2
CASSGSSIAGGHSYEQYF
TGTGCCAGCAGCGGATCTTCTATAGCGGGAGGCCATTCCTACGAGCAGTACTTC
>13|TRBJ2-1|.|TRBV7-3|.
CASSSLGNNEQFF
TGTGCCAGCAGCTCACTAGGGAACAATGAGCAGTTCTTC
>15|TRBJ2-7|.|TRBV13|.
CASSLAGLTSYEQYF
TGTGCCAGCAGCTTAGCGGGATTAACCTCCTACGAGCAGTACTTC
>15|TRBJ2-3|.|TRBV5-1|TRBD1
CASSRLQGGTDTQYF
TGCGCCAGCAGCAGGCTACAGGGGGGTACAGATACGCAGTATTTT
>15|TRBJ2-1|.|TRBV7-3|.
CASSPTSNSYNEQFF
TGTGCCAGCAGCCCCACTAGTAACTCCTACAATGAGCAGTTCTTC
>20|TRBJ2-3|.|TRBV21-1|.
CASSPAGRPIFPISTDTQYF
TGTGCCAGCAGTCCGGCAGGGCGACCTATCTTCCCTATCAGCACAGATACGCAGTATTTT
>13|TRBJ2-4|.|TRBV27|TRBD2
CASSFGGRAIQYF
TGTGCCAGCAGTTTTGGGGGGAGGGCCATTCAGTACTTC
>16|TRBJ2-1|.|TRBV5-1|.
CASSSTRAASYNEQFF
TGCGCCAGCAGCTCAACTCGCGCGGCGAGTTACAATGAGCAGTTCTTC
>14|TRBJ2-1|once|TRBV6-5|.
CASSYSWTDNEQFF
TGTGCCAGCAGTTACTCTTGGACAGACAATGAGCAGTTCTTC
>15|TRBJ1-2|.|TRBV4-2|.
CASSQARPGKDGYTF
TGTGCCAGCAGCCAAGCACGGCCCGGGAAGGATGGCTACACCTTC
>14|TRBJ1-1|.|TRBV27|.
CASGYRAGNTEAFF
TGTGCCAGCGGATACAGGGCCGGGAACACTGAAGCTTTCTTT
>12|TRBJ1-1|.|TRBV7-2|.
CASSANSPEAFF
TGTGCCAGCAGCGCCAACTCCCCTGAAGCTTTCTTT
>15|TRBJ2-7|.|TRBV27|TRBD2
CASRDRLAGGYEQYF
TGTGCCAGCAGGGACCGACTAGCGGGAGGCTACGAGCAGTACTTC